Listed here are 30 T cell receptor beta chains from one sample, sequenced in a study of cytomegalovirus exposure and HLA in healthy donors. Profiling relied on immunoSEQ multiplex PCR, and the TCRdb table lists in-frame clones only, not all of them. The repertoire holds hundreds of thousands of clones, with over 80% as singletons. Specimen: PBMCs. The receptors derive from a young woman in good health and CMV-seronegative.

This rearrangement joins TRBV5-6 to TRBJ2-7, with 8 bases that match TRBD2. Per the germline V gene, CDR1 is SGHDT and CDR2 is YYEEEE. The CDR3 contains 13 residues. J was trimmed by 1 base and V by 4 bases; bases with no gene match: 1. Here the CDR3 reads CASSREGSYEQYF. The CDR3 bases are TGTGCCAGCAGCCGGGAGGGGTCCTACGAGCAGTACTTC.

CDR3 nucleotides: TGTGCCAGCAGAGCCGCGGGGGCGAACACTGAAGCTTTCTTT. It is translated as CASRAAGANTEAFF. The chain joins TRBV27 to TRBJ1-1; D possibly corresponds to TRBD1 (6 bases). V lost 6 bases and J 1 base, leaving 12 bases between the germline ends. Germline loops: CDR1 MNHEY, CDR2 SMNVEV (reference sequence). The CDR3 loop spans 14 amino acids.

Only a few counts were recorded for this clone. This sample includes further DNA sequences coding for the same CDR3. CDR3 amino acids: CASSLGGGAYEQYF. CDR3 nucleotide sequence: TGTGCCAGCAGCTTAGGTGGCGGGGCTTACGAGCAGTACTTC. V gene TRBV7-8 combines with J gene TRBJ2-7; D is perhaps TRBD2 (6 bases). There are 14 residues in the CDR3. The germline V gene encodes CDR1 SGHVS and CDR2 FQNEAQ. The V end lost 1 base, the J end lost 4 bases, and 11 bases lay between the germline ends.

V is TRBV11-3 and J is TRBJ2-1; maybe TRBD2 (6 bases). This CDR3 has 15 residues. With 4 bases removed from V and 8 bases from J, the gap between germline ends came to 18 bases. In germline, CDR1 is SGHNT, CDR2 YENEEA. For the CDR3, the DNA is TGTGCCAGCAGCTATCAGGGACTGGACGGGGATGAGCAGTTCTTC. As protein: CASSYQGLDGDEQFF.

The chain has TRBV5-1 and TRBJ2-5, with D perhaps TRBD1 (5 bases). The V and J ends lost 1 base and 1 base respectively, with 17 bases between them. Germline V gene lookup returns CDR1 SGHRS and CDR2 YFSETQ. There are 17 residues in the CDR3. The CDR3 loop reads CASSLPHSTGIQETQYF. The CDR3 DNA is TGCGCCAGCAGCTTGCCCCACTCCACAGGTATCCAAGAGACCCAGTACTTC.

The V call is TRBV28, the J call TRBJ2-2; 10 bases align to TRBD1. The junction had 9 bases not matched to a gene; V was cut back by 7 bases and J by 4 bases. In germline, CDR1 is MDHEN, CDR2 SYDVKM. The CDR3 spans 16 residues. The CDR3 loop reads CASTDGRQGATGELFF. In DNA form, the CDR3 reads TGTGCCAGCACTGATGGCCGACAGGGGGCCACCGGGGAGCTGTTTTTT.

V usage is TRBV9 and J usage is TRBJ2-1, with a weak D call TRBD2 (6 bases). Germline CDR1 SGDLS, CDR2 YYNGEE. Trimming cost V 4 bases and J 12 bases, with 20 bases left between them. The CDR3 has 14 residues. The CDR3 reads CASSPGTSPMVQFF. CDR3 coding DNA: TGTGCCAGCAGCCCGGGGACTTCCCCCATGGTGCAGTTCTTC.

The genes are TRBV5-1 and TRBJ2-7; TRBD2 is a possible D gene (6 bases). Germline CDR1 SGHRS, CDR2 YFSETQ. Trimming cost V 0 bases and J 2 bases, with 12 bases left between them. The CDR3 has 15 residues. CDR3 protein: CASSLAGSGPYEQYF. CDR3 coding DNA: TGCGCCAGCAGCTTGGCCGGTAGCGGACCCTACGAGCAGTACTTC.

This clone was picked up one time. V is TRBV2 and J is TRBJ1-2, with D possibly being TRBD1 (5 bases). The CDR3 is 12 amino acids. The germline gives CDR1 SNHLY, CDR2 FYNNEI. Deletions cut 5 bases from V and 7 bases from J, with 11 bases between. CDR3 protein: CASSTQGGGYTF. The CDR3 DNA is TGTGCCAGCAGTACCCAGGGAGGTGGCTACACCTTC. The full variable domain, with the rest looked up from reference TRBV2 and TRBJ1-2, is EPEVTQTPSHQVTQMGQEVILRCVPISNHLYFYWYRQILGQKVEFLVSFYNNEISEKSEIFDDQFSVERPDGSNFTLKIRSTKLEDSAMYFCASSTQGGGYTFGSGTRLTVV.

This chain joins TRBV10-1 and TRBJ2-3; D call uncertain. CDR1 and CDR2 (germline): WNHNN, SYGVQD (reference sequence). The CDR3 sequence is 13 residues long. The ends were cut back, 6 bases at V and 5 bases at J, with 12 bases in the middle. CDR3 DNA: TGCGCCAGCAGAGACTCCCTAGGAGATACGCAGTATTTT. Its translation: CASRDSLGDTQYF.

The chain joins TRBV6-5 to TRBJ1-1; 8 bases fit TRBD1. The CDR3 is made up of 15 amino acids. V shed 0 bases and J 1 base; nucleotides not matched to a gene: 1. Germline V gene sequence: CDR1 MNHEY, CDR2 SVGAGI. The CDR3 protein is CASSYSGTGNTEAFF. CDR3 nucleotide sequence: TGTGCCAGCAGTTACTCGGGGACAGGGAACACTGAAGCTTTCTTT.

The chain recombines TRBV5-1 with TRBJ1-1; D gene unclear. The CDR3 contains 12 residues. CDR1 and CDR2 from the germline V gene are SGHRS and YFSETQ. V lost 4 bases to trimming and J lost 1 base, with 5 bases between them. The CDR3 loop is CASSDPNTEAFF. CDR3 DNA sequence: TGCGCCAGCAGCGACCCGAACACTGAAGCTTTCTTT. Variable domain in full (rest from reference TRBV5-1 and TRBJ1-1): KAGVTQTPRYLIKTRGQQVTLSCSPISGHRSVSWYQQTPGQGLQFLFEYFSETQRNKGNFPGRFSGRQFSNSRSEMNVSTLELGDSALYLCASSDPNTEAFFGQGTRLTVV.

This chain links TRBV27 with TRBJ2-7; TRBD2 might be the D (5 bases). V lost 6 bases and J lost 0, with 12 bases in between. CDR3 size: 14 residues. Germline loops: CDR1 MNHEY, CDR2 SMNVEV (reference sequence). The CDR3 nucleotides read TGTGCCAGCAGCCGGGGTCCTACCTCCTACGAGCAGTACTTC. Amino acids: CASSRGPTSYEQYF.

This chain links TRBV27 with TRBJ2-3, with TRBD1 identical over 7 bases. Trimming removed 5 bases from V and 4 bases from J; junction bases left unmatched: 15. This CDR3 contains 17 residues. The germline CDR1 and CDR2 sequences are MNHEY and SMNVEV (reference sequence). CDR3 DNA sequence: TGTGCCAGCAGTCTCTACCCCCCAGGGGGAAGCGCAGATACGCAGTATTTT. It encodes CASSLYPPGGSADTQYF.

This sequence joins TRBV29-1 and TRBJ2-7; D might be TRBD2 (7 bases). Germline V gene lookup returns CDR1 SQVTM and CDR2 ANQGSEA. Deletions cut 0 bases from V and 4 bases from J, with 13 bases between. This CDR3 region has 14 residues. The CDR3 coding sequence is TGCAGCGTTGAAGATGAGGGGGGGCGGTACGAGCAGTACTTC. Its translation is CSVEDEGGRYEQYF.

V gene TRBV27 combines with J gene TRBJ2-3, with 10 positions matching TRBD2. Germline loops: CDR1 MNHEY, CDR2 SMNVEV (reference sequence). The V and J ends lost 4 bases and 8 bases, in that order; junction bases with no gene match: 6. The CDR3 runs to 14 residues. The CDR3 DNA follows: TGTGCCAGCAGTTCTTGGACTAGCGGCGCTACGCAGTATTTT. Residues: CASSSWTSGATQYF.

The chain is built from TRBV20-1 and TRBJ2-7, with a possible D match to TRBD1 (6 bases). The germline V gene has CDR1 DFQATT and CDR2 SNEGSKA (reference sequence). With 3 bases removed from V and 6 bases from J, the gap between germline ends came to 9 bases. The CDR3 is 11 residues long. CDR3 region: CSASEGGEQYF. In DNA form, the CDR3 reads TGCAGTGCTAGTGAAGGGGGCGAGCAGTACTTC.

CDR3 region: CASSWGTSRPNEQFF. The CDR3, as DNA: TGTGCCAGCAGTTGGGGGACTAGCAGACCCAATGAGCAGTTCTTC. The chain uses TRBV27 and TRBJ2-1; 9 bases agree with TRBD2. The CDR3 extends over 15 amino acids. The junction had 7 bases not matched to a gene; V was cut back by 4 bases and J by 6 bases. Germline CDR1 MNHEY, CDR2 SMNVEV (reference sequence).

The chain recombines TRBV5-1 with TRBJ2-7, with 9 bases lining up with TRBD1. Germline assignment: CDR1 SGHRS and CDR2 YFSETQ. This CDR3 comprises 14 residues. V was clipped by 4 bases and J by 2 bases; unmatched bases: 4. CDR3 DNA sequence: TGCGCCAGCAGCGCCGGACAGGGGCCCTACGAGCAGTACTTC. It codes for CASSAGQGPYEQYF.

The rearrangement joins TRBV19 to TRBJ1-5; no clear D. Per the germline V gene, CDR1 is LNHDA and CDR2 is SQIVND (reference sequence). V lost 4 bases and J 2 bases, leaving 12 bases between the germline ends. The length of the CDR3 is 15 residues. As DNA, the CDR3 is TGTGCCAGTAGTACCGATAGGAGGGGCAATCAGCCCCAGCATTTT. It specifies CASSTDRRGNQPQHF.

The CDR3 region has the DNA TGCGCCAGCAGCTTGAGGCCAGGGCGGAGTGGGACTGAAGCTTTCTTT. Translated: CASSLRPGRSGTEAFF. The chain has TRBV5-1 and TRBJ1-1; maybe TRBD1 (5 bases). Trimming stripped 1 base from V and 5 bases from J, with 18 bases between. The CDR3 contains 16 residues. Germline assignment: CDR1 SGHRS and CDR2 YFSETQ.

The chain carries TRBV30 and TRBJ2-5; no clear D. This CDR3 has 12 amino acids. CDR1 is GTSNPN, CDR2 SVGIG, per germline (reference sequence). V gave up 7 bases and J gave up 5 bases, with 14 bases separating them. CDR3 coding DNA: TGTGCCTCAGAGACCGGCCTGGAGACCCAGTACTTC. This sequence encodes CASETGLETQYF.

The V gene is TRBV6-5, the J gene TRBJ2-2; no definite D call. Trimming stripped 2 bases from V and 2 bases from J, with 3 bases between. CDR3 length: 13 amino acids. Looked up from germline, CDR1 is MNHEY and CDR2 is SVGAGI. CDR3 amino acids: CASSYDNTGELFF. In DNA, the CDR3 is TGTGCCAGCAGTTACGACAACACCGGGGAGCTGTTTTTT.

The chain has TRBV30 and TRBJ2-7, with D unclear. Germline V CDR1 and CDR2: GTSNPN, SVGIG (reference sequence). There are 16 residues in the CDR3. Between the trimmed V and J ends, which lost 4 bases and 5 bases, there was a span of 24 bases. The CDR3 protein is CAWTAPRTSTDNEQYF. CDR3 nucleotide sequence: TGTGCCTGGACCGCCCCCCGGACGTCAACAGATAACGAGCAGTACTTC.

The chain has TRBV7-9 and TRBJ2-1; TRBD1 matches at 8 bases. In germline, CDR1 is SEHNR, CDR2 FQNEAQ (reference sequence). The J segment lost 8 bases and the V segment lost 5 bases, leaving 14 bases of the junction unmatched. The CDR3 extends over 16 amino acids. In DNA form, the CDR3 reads TGTGCCAGCAGCCAGGGGGCAGGCCGGGACCTGGATGAGCAGTTCTTC. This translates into CASSQGAGRDLDEQFF.

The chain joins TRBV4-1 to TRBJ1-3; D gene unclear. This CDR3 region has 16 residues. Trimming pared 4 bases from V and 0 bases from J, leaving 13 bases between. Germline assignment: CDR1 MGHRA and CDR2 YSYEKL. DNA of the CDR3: TGCGCCAGCAGCCCTTCCGCGCACAGCTCTGGAAACACCATATATTTT. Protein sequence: CASSPSAHSSGNTIYF.

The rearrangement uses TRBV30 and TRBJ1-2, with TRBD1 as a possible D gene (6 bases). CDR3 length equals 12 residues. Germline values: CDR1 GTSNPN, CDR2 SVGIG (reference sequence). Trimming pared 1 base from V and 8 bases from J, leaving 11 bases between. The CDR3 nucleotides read TGTGCCTGGAGTGCACAGGGAGGGGGCTACACCTTC. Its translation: CAWSAQGGGYTF. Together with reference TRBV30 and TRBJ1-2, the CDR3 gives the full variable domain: SQTIHQWPATLVQPVGSPLSLECTVEGTSNPNLYWYRQAAGRGLQLLFYSVGIGQISSEVPQNLSASRPQDRQFILSSKKLLLSDSGFYLCAWSAQGGGYTFGSGTRLTVV.

CDR3 DNA: TGTGCCAGCAGCGTACCCGGGACAGGGGTCTACGAGCAGTACTTC. Protein product: CASSVPGTGVYEQYF. V usage is TRBV5-6 and J usage is TRBJ2-7; 10 nucleotides align to TRBD1. There are 15 residues in the CDR3. V lost 4 bases to trimming and J lost 3 bases; unmatched junction nucleotides: 7. Germline V gene sequence: CDR1 SGHDT, CDR2 YYEEEE.

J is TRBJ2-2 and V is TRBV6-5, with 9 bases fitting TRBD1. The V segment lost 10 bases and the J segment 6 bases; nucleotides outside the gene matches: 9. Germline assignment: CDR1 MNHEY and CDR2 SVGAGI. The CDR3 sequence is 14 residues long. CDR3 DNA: TGTGCCACCCAACAGGGGGCATGGGCCGGGGAGCTGTTTTTT. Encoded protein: CATQQGAWAGELFF.

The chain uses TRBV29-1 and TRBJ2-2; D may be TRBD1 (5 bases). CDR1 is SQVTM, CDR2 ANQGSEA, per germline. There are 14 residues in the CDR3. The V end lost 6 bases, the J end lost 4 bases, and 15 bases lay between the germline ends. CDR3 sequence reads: CSVSTDTSTGELFF. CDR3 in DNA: TGCAGCGTCTCTACGGACACCTCCACCGGGGAGCTGTTTTTT.